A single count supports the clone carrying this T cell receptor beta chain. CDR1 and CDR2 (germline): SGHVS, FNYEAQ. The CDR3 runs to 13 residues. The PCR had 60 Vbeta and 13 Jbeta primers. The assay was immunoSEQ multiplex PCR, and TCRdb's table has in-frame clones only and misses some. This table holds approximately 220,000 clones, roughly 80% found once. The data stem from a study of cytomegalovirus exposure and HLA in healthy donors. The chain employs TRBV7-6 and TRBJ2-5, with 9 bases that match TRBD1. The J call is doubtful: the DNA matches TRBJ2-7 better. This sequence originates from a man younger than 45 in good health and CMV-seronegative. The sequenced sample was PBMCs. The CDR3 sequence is CASSQDRGHEQYF. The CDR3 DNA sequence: TGTGCCAGCAGTCAGGACAGGGGCCACGAGCAGTACTTC.